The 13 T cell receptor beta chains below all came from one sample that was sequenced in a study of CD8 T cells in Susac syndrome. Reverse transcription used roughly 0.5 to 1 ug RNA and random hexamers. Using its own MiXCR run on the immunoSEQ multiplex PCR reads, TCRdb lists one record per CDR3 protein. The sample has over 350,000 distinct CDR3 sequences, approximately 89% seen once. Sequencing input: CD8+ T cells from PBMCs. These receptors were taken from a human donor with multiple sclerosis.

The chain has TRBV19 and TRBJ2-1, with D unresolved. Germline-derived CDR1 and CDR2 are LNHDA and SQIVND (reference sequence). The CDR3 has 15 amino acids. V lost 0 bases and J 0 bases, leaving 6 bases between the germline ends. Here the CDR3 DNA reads TGTGCCAGTAGTATAGAACAGACCTCCTACAATGAGCAGTTCTTC. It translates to CASSIEQTSYNEQFF.

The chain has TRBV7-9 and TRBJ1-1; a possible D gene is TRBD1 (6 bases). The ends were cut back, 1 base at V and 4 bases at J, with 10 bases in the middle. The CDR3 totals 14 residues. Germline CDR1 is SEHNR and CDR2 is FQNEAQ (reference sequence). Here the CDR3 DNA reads TGTGCCAGCAGCTTAGAAGCACAGGGCACTGAAGCTTTCTTT. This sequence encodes CASSLEAQGTEAFF.

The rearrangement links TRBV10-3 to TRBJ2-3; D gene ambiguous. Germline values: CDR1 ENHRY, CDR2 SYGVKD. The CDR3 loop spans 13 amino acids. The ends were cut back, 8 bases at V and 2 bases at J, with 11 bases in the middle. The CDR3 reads CAIRPPLTDTQYF. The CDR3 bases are TGTGCCATCCGGCCTCCCCTCACAGATACGCAGTATTTT.

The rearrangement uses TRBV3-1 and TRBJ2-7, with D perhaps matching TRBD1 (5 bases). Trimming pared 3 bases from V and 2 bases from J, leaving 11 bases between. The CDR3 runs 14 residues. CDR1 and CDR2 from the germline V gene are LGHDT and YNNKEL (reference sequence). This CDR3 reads CASSHSDRPYEQYF. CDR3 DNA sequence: TGTGCCAGCAGCCATTCCGACAGACCCTACGAGCAGTACTTC.

The CDR3, as DNA: TGTGCCAGCAGCCCATCCTCGACCGCCACAGAGACCCAGTACTTC. Its protein is CASSPSSTATETQYF. The chain couples TRBV28 to TRBJ2-5, with D unclear. The CDR3 length is 15 residues. Trimming cost V 6 bases and J 4 bases, with 18 bases left between them. From germline, CDR1 is MDHEN and CDR2 SYDVKM.

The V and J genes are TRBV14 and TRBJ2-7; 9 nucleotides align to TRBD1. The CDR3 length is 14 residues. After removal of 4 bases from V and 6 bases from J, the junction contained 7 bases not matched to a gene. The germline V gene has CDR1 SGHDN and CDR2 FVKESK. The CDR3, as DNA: TGTGCCAGCAGCCCCCGGGACAGGGTAATCGAGCAGTACTTC. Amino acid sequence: CASSPRDRVIEQYF.

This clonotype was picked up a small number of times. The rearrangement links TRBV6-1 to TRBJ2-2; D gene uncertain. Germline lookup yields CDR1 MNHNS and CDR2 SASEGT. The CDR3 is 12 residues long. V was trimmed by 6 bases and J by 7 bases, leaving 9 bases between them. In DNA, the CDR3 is TGTGCCAGCAGCCCCGACGGCGGGGAGCTGTTTTTT. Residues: CASSPDGGELFF.

CDR3 bases: TGCGCCAGCAGCCAAGAAACAGCTATGAACACTGAAGCTTTCTTT. Protein: CASSQETAMNTEAFF. The V call is TRBV4-1, the J call TRBJ1-1, with D unclear. V was pared by 0 bases and J by 0 bases, with 8 bases between. Looked up from germline, CDR1 is MGHRA and CDR2 is YSYEKL. The CDR3 runs 15 residues.

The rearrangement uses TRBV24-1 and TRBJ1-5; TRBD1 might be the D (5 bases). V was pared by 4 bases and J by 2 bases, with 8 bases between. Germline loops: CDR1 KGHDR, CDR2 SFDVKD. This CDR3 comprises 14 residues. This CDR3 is CATSEGLGNQPQHF. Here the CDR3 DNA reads TGTGCCACCAGTGAGGGACTGGGCAATCAGCCCCAGCATTTT.

CDR3 nucleotide sequence: TGCAGTGCTAGGAAGGGGAGCGGCTACAATGAGCAGTTCTTC. Translating it yields CSARKGSGYNEQFF. The chain recombines TRBV20-1 with TRBJ2-1; perhaps D is TRBD1 or TRBD2 (5 bases each). This CDR3 is built from 14 residues. The germline CDR1 and CDR2 sequences are DFQATT and SNEGSKA (reference sequence). With 3 bases removed from V and 3 bases from J, the gap between germline ends came to 12 bases.

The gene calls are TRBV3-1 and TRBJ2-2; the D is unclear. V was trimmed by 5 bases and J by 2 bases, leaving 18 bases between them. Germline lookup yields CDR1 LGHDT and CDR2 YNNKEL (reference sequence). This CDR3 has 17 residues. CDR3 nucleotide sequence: TGTGCCAGCAGCTTTCAGCCACTGCCAGATAACACCGGGGAGCTGTTTTTT. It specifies CASSFQPLPDNTGELFF.

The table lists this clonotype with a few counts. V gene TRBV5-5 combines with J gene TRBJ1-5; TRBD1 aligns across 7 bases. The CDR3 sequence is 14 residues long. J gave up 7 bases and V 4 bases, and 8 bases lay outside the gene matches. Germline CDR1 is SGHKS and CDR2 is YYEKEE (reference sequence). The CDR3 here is CASSPGQLNQPQHF. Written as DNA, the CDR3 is TGTGCCAGCAGCCCGGGACAGCTGAACCAGCCCCAGCATTTT.

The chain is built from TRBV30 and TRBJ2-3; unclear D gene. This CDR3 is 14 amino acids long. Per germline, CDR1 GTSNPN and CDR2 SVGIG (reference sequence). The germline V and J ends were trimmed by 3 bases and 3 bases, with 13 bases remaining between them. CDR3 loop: CAWRASTSTDTQYF. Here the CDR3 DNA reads TGTGCCTGGAGAGCCTCAACAAGTACAGATACGCAGTATTTT.